Sequencing of this TCR beta chain was carried out in a study of T-cell memory formation after mild COVID-19. Study findings and constraints: CD4+ contracting clones lay mainly in CM and EM, CD8+ ones in EMRA.

Germline loops: CDR1 SGHRS, CDR2 YFSETQ. V lost 1 base and J 2 bases, leaving 15 bases between the germline ends. This CDR3 spans 16 amino acids. A single record per CDR3 protein comes from TCRdb applying MiXCR to the 5' RACE reads. The repertoire holds under 400,000 distinct CDR3 sequences, around 21% seen once, with under 15% in the top ten. This clonotype came up once. Its matching antigen is unknown. The rearrangement uses TRBV5-1 and TRBJ1-2; the D gene is possibly TRBD1 (5 bases). The sequencing input was PBMCs or a T cell subset sorted from them (not recorded which). The source of this sequence is an adult woman who had mild COVID-19 (a few samples of this study predate the infection). Cell type and time point are not known. CDR3 in amino acids: CASSLSPQVFNYGYTF. The DNA for the CDR3 is TGCGCCAGCAGCTTGTCCCCACAGGTATTCAACTATGGCTACACCTTC.